These T cell receptor beta chains were read from a single sample in a study of OX40 agonist ivuxolimab in advanced cancers. Using immunoSEQ multiplex PCR, the repertoire was profiled, and TCRdb retains in-frame clones only, with some absent. Among about 76,000 clones, around four fifths were seen once, and the ten largest hold more than 1.5%. Material: CD4+ or CD8+ T cells sorted from blood, obtained in a trial of the OX40 agonist ivuxolimab. The receptors stem from an adult with an advanced solid tumor such as melanoma, head and neck, liver or kidney cancer. Each CDR3 is given with its conserved first and last residue. Each record gives: clone size, D gene, J gene, CDR3 length, V gene, CDR3 DNA, CDR3 protein. The D gene is left open where the match is weak. A row's size may be missing; if present it is once, few, many or a size class.

>few|.|TRBJ1-4|14|TRBV5-4
TGTGCCAGCAGCGTCCAGGGGTTAGGAGAAAAACTGTTTTTT
CASSVQGLGEKLFF
>.|TRBD1|TRBJ1-6|17|TRBV5-1
TGCGCCAGCAGCTTGGCCCCCGGACAGGGGAATAATTCACCCCTCCACTTT
CASSLAPGQGNNSPLHF
>.|.|TRBJ2-7|12|TRBV2
TGTGCCAGCAGCTTCTCAAACTACGAGCAGTACTTC
CASSFSNYEQYF
>.|TRBD2|TRBJ2-5|15|TRBV5-1
TGCGCCAGCAGCCCGGGACTAGCGGGGCCGGAGACCCAGTACTTC
CASSPGLAGPETQYF
>.|TRBD2|TRBJ2-1|13|TRBV7-2
TGTGCCAGCAGCCCTCGAGCGGGAGATGAGCAGTTCTTC
CASSPRAGDEQFF
>.|TRBD1|TRBJ2-1|15|TRBV11-2
TGTGCCAGCACCCAGAGGGGGACAGGGGACAATGAGCAGTTCTTC
CASTQRGTGDNEQFF
>.|TRBD1|TRBJ1-1|16|TRBV5-1
TGCGCCAGCAGCTTGGCCTACAGGGGCATGAACACTGAAGCTTTCTTT
CASSLAYRGMNTEAFF
>.|.|TRBJ1-2|13|TRBV10-3
TGTGCCATCAGTGATGGGGAGATCTATGGCTACACCTTC
CAISDGEIYGYTF
>.|.|TRBJ2-5|13|TRBV5-1
TGCGCCAGCAGCCCAGGGATCCAAGAGACCCAGTACTTC
CASSPGIQETQYF
>medium-sized|.|TRBJ1-2|13|TRBV7-2
TGTGCCAGCAGCTTAGACAATAACTATGGCTACACCTTC
CASSLDNNYGYTF
>.|TRBD1|TRBJ1-2|13|TRBV27
TGTGCCAGCAGTAGACAGGGTGTCTATGGCTACACCTTC
CASSRQGVYGYTF
>few|.|TRBJ2-7|13|TRBV19
TGTGCCAGTAGTAGATCTTGGGACTACGAGCAGTACTTC
CASSRSWDYEQYF
>.|.|TRBJ1-1|12|TRBV6-1
TGTGCCAGCGTCGATTTTGACAGAACAGCTTTCTTT
CASVDFDRTAFF
>.|.|TRBJ2-5|15|TRBV7-3
TGTGCCAGCAGCCAGAACGGGCTAGGGCAAGAGACCCAGTACTTC
CASSQNGLGQETQYF
>.|.|TRBJ2-7|13|TRBV6-6
TGTGCCAGCAGTTACTCCCCCCGCGACGAGCAGTACTTC
CASSYSPRDEQYF
>.|TRBD2|TRBJ2-1|16|TRBV19
TGTGCCAGTAGTATAAATAAAGGGGACTACCCATCGGAGCAGTTCTTC
CASSINKGDYPSEQFF
>few|TRBD2|TRBJ2-5|13|TRBV25-1
TGTGCCAGCAGTGAATGGGAGGGGAAGACCCAGTACTTC
CASSEWEGKTQYF
>.|TRBD1|TRBJ2-7|14|TRBV30
TGTGCCTGGAGAGGACAGGGGGCAAACTACGAGCAGTACTTC
CAWRGQGANYEQYF
>.|.|TRBJ1-6|12|TRBV30
TGTGCCTGGAGTCGAGGGCCTCGGGCCCTCCACTTT
CAWSRGPRALHF
>.|.|TRBJ1-1|15|TRBV5-1
TGCGCCAGCAGCCCCACACAGGGTAGCCCGGGCGAAGCTTTCTTT
CASSPTQGSPGEAFF
>.|.|TRBJ2-3|14|TRBV25-1
TGTGCCAGCACGAGGACCGACGGCACAGATACGCAGTATTTT
CASTRTDGTDTQYF
>.|.|TRBJ2-7|16|TRBV11-2
TGTGCCAGCAGCTCGTCCACTCAGGGGGGCAGGGACGAGCAGTACTTC
CASSSSTQGGRDEQYF
>.|.|TRBJ2-5|14|TRBV4-3
TGCGCCAGCAGCCAAGATGTGGGAATAAAGACCCAGTACTTC
CASSQDVGIKTQYF
>.|TRBD2|TRBJ2-2|15|TRBV4-3
TGCGCCAGCAGCCACGGGGGGGCCGCGACCGGGGAGCTGTTTTTT
CASSHGGAATGELFF
>.|TRBD1|TRBJ2-3|16|TRBV4-2
TGTGCCAGCAGCCTAGGCAGGACAGGGTCGGCAGATACGCAGTATTTT
CASSLGRTGSADTQYF
>.|TRBD2|TRBJ2-7|18|TRBV28
TGTGCCAGCAGTTTAACCCTAGCGGGGGGAATCACTACCTACGAGCAGTACTTC
CASSLTLAGGITTYEQYF
>.|.|TRBJ1-1|13|TRBV6-1
TGTGCCAGCAGTTTGGAATTGAACACTGAAGCTTTCTTT
CASSLELNTEAFF
>.|TRBD1|TRBJ2-1|13|TRBV19
TGTGCCAGTAGTCCCCAGGTGAGGCAGGGGGAGTTCTTC
CASSPQVRQGEFF
>.|.|TRBJ1-5|15|TRBV5-1
TGCGCCAGCAGCTTGGCGGGAAGGGAGGATCAGCCCCAGCATTTT
CASSLAGREDQPQHF
>.|.|TRBJ1-6|14|TRBV9
TGTGCCAGCAGCGCCTTGGACTTGGATTCACCCCTCCACTTT
CASSALDLDSPLHF
>.|TRBD1|TRBJ2-3|16|TRBV11-2
TGTGCCAGCAGCTTAATGACAGGGGGGGGCACAGATACGCAGTATTTT
CASSLMTGGGTDTQYF
>.|.|TRBJ2-1|16|TRBV5-1
TGCGCCAGCAGCTTGGTCGCAGGGGCGATCTACAATGAGCAGTTCTTC
CASSLVAGAIYNEQFF
>.|.|TRBJ2-4|12|TRBV7-9
TGTGCCAGCAGTTACGAATTCGGGCAACAGTACTTC
CASSYEFGQQYF
>.|TRBD2|TRBJ2-1|18|TRBV18
TGTGCCAGCTCAATGACTAGCGGGAGGAGGTTGGGATACAATGAGCAGTTCTTC
CASSMTSGRRLGYNEQFF
>.|.|TRBJ1-4|15|TRBV4-3
TGCGCCAGCAGCCCCCGCCAGAGACCTAATGAAAAACTGTTTTTT
CASSPRQRPNEKLFF
>.|TRBD1|TRBJ1-1|15|TRBV5-1
TGCGCCAGCAGCTTGGTTGGGACAGAGAACACTGAAGCTTTCTTT
CASSLVGTENTEAFF
>.|.|TRBJ2-1|13|TRBV7-2
TGTGCCAGCAGCTCCCGGGACTACAATGAGCAGTTCTTC
CASSSRDYNEQFF